These T cell receptor beta chains were read from a single sample in a study of cytomegalovirus exposure and HLA in healthy donors. Here immunoSEQ multiplex PCR was the method, and the copy in TCRdb shows in-frame clones only, minus some. The repertoire holds some 160,000 clones, with more than 75% as singletons. The sample taken for sequencing was PBMCs. All receptors derive from a male donor in good health and CMV-seronegative. The CDR3 runs from the conserved cysteine through the conserved F or W. A D gene is named only where the DNA matches it firmly. For some rows the clone size is stated as once, few or many, or as a class when expanded; others skip it.

>TRBJ2-5|TRBD1|TRBV6-5|-
TGTGCCAGCACTAGGACAGGGAAAGAGACCCAGTACTTC
CASTRTGKETQYF
>TRBJ2-2|TRBD1|TRBV19|-
TGTGCCAGTAGTATACGACAGGGGACCGGGGAGCTGTTTTTT
CASSIRQGTGELFF
>TRBJ2-2|-|TRBV27|few
TGTGCCAGCAGAACTAGGGAGCGCGGGGAGCTGTTTTTT
CASRTRERGELFF
>TRBJ1-2|-|TRBV7-2|few
TGTGCCAGCAGCTTAGCGTTGGGGGGGTACACCTTC
CASSLALGGYTF
>TRBJ2-1|-|TRBV28|-
TGTGCCAGCAGTTCGAGTTCGGGTTGGTTGGCCTACAATGAGCAGTTCTTC
CASSSSSGWLAYNEQFF
>TRBJ1-5|-|TRBV27|-
TGTGCCAGCAGTTTATCGAGAGGGCTAGGTCAGCCCCAGCATTTT
CASSLSRGLGQPQHF
>TRBJ1-1|-|TRBV7-2|-
TGTGCCAGCAGCGTGACAGGGAACACTGAAGCTTTCTTT
CASSVTGNTEAFF
>TRBJ2-1|-|TRBV11-3|-
TGTGCCAGCTCCCCAGGGGAGGGGTTTGGCAATGAGCAGTTCTTC
CASSPGEGFGNEQFF
>TRBJ1-1|-|TRBV7-7|-
TGTGCTAGCAGCCTTACACCTAACACTGAAGCTTTCTTT
CASSLTPNTEAFF
>TRBJ2-7|TRBD2|TRBV25-1|-
TGTGCCAGCAGTGAAGCCCCCGGGACTAGCGGGACCTGGGACGAGCAGTACTTC
CASSEAPGTSGTWDEQYF
>TRBJ2-1|-|TRBV7-9|-
TGTGCCAGCAGCTTAGCGGGCACCCCCTACAATGAGCAGTTCTTC
CASSLAGTPYNEQFF
>TRBJ1-4|TRBD1|TRBV7-8|-
TGTGCCAGCAGCTCTAACCTCCCGGGACAGCGAATTAATGAAAAACTGTTTTTT
CASSSNLPGQRINEKLFF
>TRBJ1-2|TRBD1|TRBV28|once
TGTGCCAGCAGTCAGGACAGGGGGCTTTTGGGCTACACCTTC
CASSQDRGLLGYTF
>TRBJ2-3|TRBD2|TRBV5-4|-
TGTGCCAGCAGCGGGGGGCGACTAGCGGGGGGGCAATTCACAGATACGCAGTATTTT
CASSGGRLAGGQFTDTQYF
>TRBJ1-2|TRBD1|TRBV10-3|-
TGTGCCATCAGATCCGGGACAGGGACTGGCTACACCTTC
CAIRSGTGTGYTF
>TRBJ2-1|TRBD1|TRBV4-3|-
TGCGCCAGCAGCCAGGCACAGGGGGTTAGCTCCTACAATGAGCAGTTCTTC
CASSQAQGVSSYNEQFF
>TRBJ1-1|-|TRBV6-5|-
TGTGCCAGCAGGAACAGCAGGGAAGCTTTCTTT
CASRNSREAFF
>TRBJ1-1|TRBD1|TRBV6-6|-
TGTGCCAGCAGTTACGCGACAGGGGGCTCTGAAGCTTTCTTT
CASSYATGGSEAFF
>TRBJ2-3|-|TRBV27|-
TGTGCCAGCAGTTTAGCGACAGGAAGCACAGATACGCAGTATTTT
CASSLATGSTDTQYF
>TRBJ2-3|-|TRBV15|-
TGTGCCACCAGCAGCGCAGATACGCAGTATTTT
CATSSADTQYF
>TRBJ2-6|-|TRBV6-5|-
TGTGCCAGCAGTTCGAAGGGGTCTGGGGCCAACGTCCTGACTTTC
CASSSKGSGANVLTF
>TRBJ2-3|TRBD2|TRBV28|few
TGTGCCAGCAGCCTTACCTCTACTAGCGGGATAGGAGATACGCAGTATTTT
CASSLTSTSGIGDTQYF
>TRBJ1-1|TRBD1|TRBV7-9|-
TGTGCCAGCAGCCCCTGGGACAGGGGGCCTGAAGCTTTCTTT
CASSPWDRGPEAFF
>TRBJ2-7|-|TRBV5-1|-
TGCGCCAGCAGCTTTAGGGGGTACGAGCAGTACTTC
CASSFRGYEQYF
>TRBJ2-7|-|TRBV7-2|few
TGTGCCAGCAGCGCCACTCCCTACGAGCAGTACTTC
CASSATPYEQYF
>TRBJ2-1|-|TRBV2|-
TGTGCCAGCAGTGTTACGGCTAGCCGAGTCTCCTACAATGAGCAGTTCTTC
CASSVTASRVSYNEQFF
>TRBJ2-7|TRBD1|TRBV5-6|few
TGTGCCAGCAGCGCGACAGGGTTCTACGAGCAGTACTTC
CASSATGFYEQYF
>TRBJ1-6|TRBD1|TRBV4-1|-
TGCGCCAGCAGCCCCATTCCGACAGGGGTCGGTTCACCCCTCCACTTT
CASSPIPTGVGSPLHF
>TRBJ2-2|TRBD2|TRBV15|-
TGTGCCACCAGCTTGACTAGCGGCACCGGGGAGCTGTTTTTT
CATSLTSGTGELFF
>TRBJ2-1|TRBD1|TRBV6-1|-
TGTGCCAGCAGGGGGGACAGGGCCTCCTACAATGAGCAGTTCTTC
CASRGDRASYNEQFF
>TRBJ1-2|TRBD1|TRBV7-2|-
TGTGCCAGCAGCTTCCGGGACAGGAATGGCTACACCTTC
CASSFRDRNGYTF
>TRBJ1-6|-|TRBV10-3|-
TGTGCCATCTGGCCAGGGTGGTCAATGGCACCCCTCCACTTT
CAIWPGWSMAPLHF
>TRBJ2-5|TRBD2|TRBV7-2|-
TGTGCCAGCAGCGCGGGACTAGCGGTAGAGACCCAGTACTTC
CASSAGLAVETQYF
>TRBJ1-5|TRBD1|TRBV19|-
TGTGCCAGTAGCCCGCCCCCCACGGACAGGGGGCTGGATCAGCCCCAGCATTTT
CASSPPPTDRGLDQPQHF
>TRBJ2-4|-|TRBV6-6|-
TGTGCCAGCAGTTACTCGACGGGCAGGGGACTTCAGTACTTC
CASSYSTGRGLQYF
>TRBJ2-2|TRBD1|TRBV25-1|-
TGTGCCAGCAGTGGCAGGGGGCGCCACACCGGGGAGCTGTTTTTT
CASSGRGRHTGELFF
>TRBJ1-2|TRBD1|TRBV2|-
TGTGCCAGCAGCACAGGGGGAAGTAGCTATGGCTACACCTTC
CASSTGGSSYGYTF
>TRBJ1-4|-|TRBV4-2|-
TGTGCCAGCAGCCAAGGGCGAGTGGGCCCTAATGAAAAACTGTTTTTT
CASSQGRVGPNEKLFF
>TRBJ2-5|-|TRBV10-3|-
TGTGCCATCAGTGAGTCGAGGCCAGGGGTTGAGACCCAGTACTTC
CAISESRPGVETQYF
>TRBJ2-7|TRBD1|TRBV10-3|-
TGTGCCATCAGTGAGTCAGGGACAGGGGGTTTCTACGAGCAGTACTTC
CAISESGTGGFYEQYF
>TRBJ2-7|-|TRBV4-1|few
TGCGCCAGCAGCCAAAGCGTCGGCGAGCAGTACTTC
CASSQSVGEQYF
>TRBJ1-5|TRBD1|TRBV19|-
TGTGCCAGTAGTACAGGGACAGGGGGCAATCAGCCCCAGCATTTT
CASSTGTGGNQPQHF
>TRBJ2-3|TRBD1|TRBV6-5|-
TGTGCCAGCAAACAGGGACAGCCTAGCACAGATACGCAGTATTTT
CASKQGQPSTDTQYF
>TRBJ1-5|-|TRBV19|-
TGTGCCAGTATAGGGAGAAGAGATCAGCCCCAGCATTTT
CASIGRRDQPQHF
>TRBJ2-3|TRBD2|TRBV7-7|-
TGTGCTAGCAGCCTACTAGCGGGGGAGATCACAGATACGCAGTATTTT
CASSLLAGEITDTQYF
>TRBJ1-3|-|TRBV7-8|-
TGTGCCAGCAGCTTAGCAGCGAGCTCTGGAAACACCATATATTTT
CASSLAASSGNTIYF
>TRBJ1-5|-|TRBV6-5|once
TGTGCCAGCAGTGAGGACATCAATCAGCCCCAGCATTTT
CASSEDINQPQHF
>TRBJ2-7|TRBD2|TRBV7-2|once
TGTGCCAGCAGCCCCGGACTAGCGGGAGGCTACGAGCAGTACTTC
CASSPGLAGGYEQYF
>TRBJ1-2|TRBD1|TRBV4-3|-
TGCGCCAGCAGCGTTACAGGGGGCATTAACTATGGCTACACCTTC
CASSVTGGINYGYTF
>TRBJ2-7|-|TRBV7-9|-
TGTGCCAGCAGCCCAGGGAGTCAGTTGACTAGAGAGCAGTACTTC
CASSPGSQLTREQYF
>TRBJ1-1|TRBD1|TRBV7-9|-
TGTGCCAGCAGCTCGACAGGGATGAACACTGAAGCTTTCTTT
CASSSTGMNTEAFF
>TRBJ1-1|-|TRBV7-9|-
TGTGCCAGCAGCGGATGGGGGGGGAAGGACACTGAAGCTTTCTTT
CASSGWGGKDTEAFF
>TRBJ2-5|-|TRBV7-3|-
TGTGCCAGCAGCTTATCCCACGGGGAGACCCAGTACTTC
CASSLSHGETQYF
>TRBJ2-3|-|TRBV11-2|-
TGTGCCAGCAGCTTAAGAGGGTCCACAGATACGCAGTATTTT
CASSLRGSTDTQYF